Each of the 20 T cell receptor beta chains below was sequenced from the same sample in a study of blood T cell repertoires in COVID-19. Repertoires were generated with immunoSEQ multiplex PCR, while TCRdb's copy carries only in-frame clones and drops some. The repertoire consists of 150,000 to 200,000 clones, with approximately 84% occurring once and the leading ten covering roughly 7%. Sequencing was done on a sample of peripheral blood. Receptors originate from a human donor in a cohort sampled during active COVID-19.

The chain combines TRBV20-1 with TRBJ1-1; a possible D gene is TRBD1 (6 bases). This CDR3 is 14 amino acids long. From germline, CDR1 is DFQATT and CDR2 SNEGSKA (reference sequence). With 3 bases removed from V and 1 base from J, the gap between germline ends came to 12 bases. CDR3 DNA sequence: TGCAGTGCTAGTCACAGGGAGCCGAACACTGAAGCTTTCTTT. The encoded protein is CSASHREPNTEAFF.

V gene TRBV27 combines with J gene TRBJ2-5; D remains ambiguous. Trimming stripped 6 bases from V and 3 bases from J, with 17 bases between. CDR3 length equals 15 residues. Germline lookup yields CDR1 MNHEY and CDR2 SMNVEV (reference sequence). The CDR3 sequence is CASSPFFPLKETQYF. CDR3 sequence (DNA): TGTGCCAGCAGCCCCTTTTTCCCTCTTAAAGAGACCCAGTACTTC.

The CDR3 coding sequence is TGTGCCAGCTCGGTTCACTACAGGTCGAAGAGAACTGAAGCTTTCTTT. Residues: CASSVHYRSKRTEAFF. This chain joins TRBV3-1 (or the pseudogene TRBV3-2) and TRBJ1-1; a possible D gene is TRBD1 (5 bases). Deletions cut 8 bases from V and 5 bases from J, with 24 bases between. Germline CDR1 LGHDT, CDR2 YNNKEL (reference sequence). The CDR3 has 16 residues.

The chain joins TRBV5-1 to TRBJ2-1, with D possibly being TRBD1 (5 bases). Trimming took off 5 bases at V and 7 bases at J, with 19 bases between the two ends. Germline V gene data show CDR1 as SGHRS and CDR2 as YFSETQ. There are 15 residues in the CDR3. In DNA, the CDR3 is TGCGCCAGCAGAGATCCGGCAGGGCACGGAAATGAGCAGTTCTTC. Its translation is CASRDPAGHGNEQFF.

This clone was detected a few times. The chain links TRBV4-1 to TRBJ2-7; possibly TRBD2 for D (6 bases). Germline CDR1 reads MGHRA; CDR2 reads YSYEKL. V was pared by 3 bases and J by 5 bases, with 17 bases between. This CDR3 is 15 amino acids long. The CDR3 DNA reads TGCGCCAGCAGCCACCCATACGGTTCGGGGGACGAGCAGTACTTC. Protein: CASSHPYGSGDEQYF.

CDR3: CASSLLGGDSSYEQYF. Written as DNA, the CDR3 is TGTGCCAGCAGCTTACTTGGCGGGGATTCCTCCTACGAGCAGTACTTC. The chain recombines TRBV7-3 with TRBJ2-7; D is perhaps TRBD2 (6 bases). Germline CDR1 and CDR2: SGHTA and FQGTGA. The V end was cut by 2 bases, the J end by 0 bases, with 14 bases between. This CDR3 is built from 16 residues.

The gene calls are TRBV7-9 and TRBJ2-3; possibly TRBD2 for D (6 bases). Germline CDR1 reads SEHNR; CDR2 reads FQNEAQ (reference sequence). There are 16 residues in the CDR3. V gave up 5 bases and J gave up 0 bases, with 15 bases separating them. CDR3 nucleotides: TGTGCCAGCAGCCCCACTGTGGGGGGAAGCACAGATACGCAGTATTTT. This encodes CASSPTVGGSTDTQYF.

The chain combines TRBV29-1 with TRBJ1-6; D is undetermined. The CDR3 consists of 13 residues. CDR1 is SQVTM and CDR2 is ANQGSEA in the germline V gene. V was trimmed by 0 bases and J by 8 bases, leaving 8 bases between them. The chain's CDR3 is CSVEEVADSPLHF. The CDR3 bases are TGCAGCGTTGAAGAGGTCGCGGATTCACCCCTCCACTTT.

The chain combines TRBV13 with TRBJ2-5; 7 positions agree with TRBD1. V lost 1 base and J lost 2; bases outside the gene matches: 1. Germline V CDR1 and CDR2: PRHDT, FYEKMQ (reference sequence). This CDR3 is built from 14 residues. The CDR3 sequence is CASSLVTGQETQYF. CDR3 nucleotide sequence: TGTGCCAGCAGCTTAGTGACAGGGCAAGAGACCCAGTACTTC. Supplemented by reference TRBV13 and TRBJ2-5, the full variable domain reads AAGVIQSPRHLIKEKRETATLKCYPIPRHDTVYWYQQGPGQDPQFLISFYEKMQSDKGSIPDRFSAQQFSDYHSELNMSSLELGDSALYFCASSLVTGQETQYFGPGTRLLVL.

The chain is built from TRBV3-1 (or the pseudogene TRBV3-2) and TRBJ2-7; 7 bases align to TRBD1. CDR1 is LGHDT, CDR2 YNNKEL, per germline (reference sequence). V trimming: 6 bases; J trimming: 4 bases; junction bases outside the gene matches: 3. There are 12 residues in the CDR3. The CDR3: CASSRQGYEQYF. Written as DNA, the CDR3 is TGTGCCAGCAGTCGACAGGGATACGAGCAGTACTTC.

The genes are TRBV19 and TRBJ1-2; unclear D gene. V lost 0 bases to trimming and J lost 8 bases, with 7 bases between them. Germline V CDR1 and CDR2: LNHDA, SQIVND (reference sequence). The CDR3 runs to 12 residues. This CDR3 reads CASSIETRGYTF. Here the CDR3 DNA reads TGTGCCAGTAGTATAGAAACGCGGGGCTACACCTTC.

V usage is TRBV7-2 and J usage is TRBJ2-1, with 8 nucleotides matching TRBD1. The CDR3 extends over 12 amino acids. The J segment lost 7 bases and the V segment lost 6 bases, leaving 2 bases of the junction unmatched. Germline V lookup: CDR1 SGHTA, CDR2 FQGNSA. DNA for the CDR3: TGTGCCAGCAGTCGGGACAGGAATGAGCAGTTCTTC. Translation: CASSRDRNEQFF.

The J gene is TRBJ1-4, the V gene TRBV2, with 8 bases that match TRBD1. The CDR3 loop spans 15 amino acids. Germline trimming cut 4 bases from V and 7 bases from J; bases unmatched to any gene: 8. Germline V gene lookup returns CDR1 SNHLY and CDR2 FYNNEI. Here the CDR3 reads CASSGAGGQSEKLFF. The CDR3 DNA reads as TGTGCCAGCAGTGGGGCAGGGGGCCAGAGTGAAAAACTGTTTTTT.

Of note for this clone: The conserved closing phenylalanine or tryptophan is absent in this CDR3, likely reflecting a read error. The DNA is left out, because the CDR3 cannot be placed on it with certainty; the CDR3 is given as TCRdb lists it. This sequence joins TRBV2 and TRBJ1-1; the table's TRBD1 call for D was not verified on the DNA. CDR1 and CDR2 (germline): SNHLY, FYNNEI. The CDR3 region is 11 residues in length, termini included. The CDR3 reads CASSEAGTFRI.

This chain uses TRBV10-3 with TRBJ1-6; 7 bases align to TRBD1. The CDR3 runs 14 residues. Germline loops: CDR1 ENHRY, CDR2 SYGVKD. With V trimmed by 4 bases and J by 8 bases, 5 bases remained unmatched. The CDR3 sequence is CAISGGTVYSPLHF. In DNA form, the CDR3 reads TGTGCCATCAGTGGAGGGACAGTTTATTCACCCCTCCACTTT.

The chain links TRBV3-1 (or the pseudogene TRBV3-2) to TRBJ2-1, with D possibly TRBD2 on 5 matching bases. Per germline, CDR1 LGHDT and CDR2 YNNKEL (reference sequence). The V end was cut by 2 bases, the J end by 3 bases, with 8 bases between. The CDR3 extends over 14 amino acids. CDR3 amino acids: CASSQSDYYNEQFF. The CDR3 DNA reads as TGTGCCAGCAGCCAAAGTGACTACTACAATGAGCAGTTCTTC.

The rearrangement links TRBV19 to TRBJ1-1; maybe TRBD1 (5 bases). The germline gives CDR1 LNHDA, CDR2 SQIVND (reference sequence). This CDR3 is 12 amino acids long. Trimming took off 10 bases at V and 4 bases at J, with 13 bases between the two ends. The CDR3 spells CAIQGFSTEAFF. The CDR3 DNA follows: TGTGCCATTCAGGGTTTTAGCACTGAAGCTTTCTTT.

This clone was seen only a few times. The CDR3 reads CASSLTGTEPYSGNTIYF. The CDR3 DNA reads as TGCGCCAGCAGCTTAACCGGGACAGAACCTTACTCTGGAAACACCATATATTTT. The genes are TRBV5-1 and TRBJ1-3; 7 bases are a match to TRBD1. CDR1 is SGHRS, CDR2 YFSETQ, per germline. V trimming: 2 bases; J trimming: 0 bases; junction bases outside the gene matches: 11. CDR3 length: 18 amino acids.

The gene calls are TRBV9 and TRBJ2-1, with 10 bases that match TRBD1. Germline CDR1 is SGDLS and CDR2 is YYNGEE. This CDR3 is built from 15 residues. V shed 0 bases and J 6 bases; nucleotides not matched to a gene: 3. The CDR3 sequence is CASSVAGQGINEQFF. In DNA form, the CDR3 reads TGTGCCAGCAGCGTAGCGGGACAGGGGATCAATGAGCAGTTCTTC.

This chain joins TRBV5-4 and TRBJ2-7; 7 bases fit TRBD1. The CDR3 length is 14 residues. The junction had 5 bases not matched to a gene; V was cut back by 3 bases and J by 2 bases. CDR1 is SGHNT and CDR2 is YYREEE in the germline V gene (reference sequence). The CDR3 DNA is TGTGCCAGCAGCTCCAGGGGGTCCGCCTACGAGCAGTACTTC. As protein: CASSSRGSAYEQYF.